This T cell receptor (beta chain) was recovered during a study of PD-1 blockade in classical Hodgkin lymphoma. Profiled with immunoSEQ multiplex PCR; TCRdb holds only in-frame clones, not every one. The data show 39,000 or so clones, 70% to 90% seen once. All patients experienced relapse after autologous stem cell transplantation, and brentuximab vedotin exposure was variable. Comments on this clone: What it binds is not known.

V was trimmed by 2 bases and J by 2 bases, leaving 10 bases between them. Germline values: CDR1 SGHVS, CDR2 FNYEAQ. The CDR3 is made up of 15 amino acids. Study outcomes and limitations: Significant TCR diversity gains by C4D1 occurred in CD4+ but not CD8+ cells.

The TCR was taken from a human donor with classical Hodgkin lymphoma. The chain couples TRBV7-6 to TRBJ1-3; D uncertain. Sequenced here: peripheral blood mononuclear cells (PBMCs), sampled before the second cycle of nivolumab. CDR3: CASSLLWGAGNTIYF. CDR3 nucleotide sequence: TGTGCCAGCAGCTTATTATGGGGAGCTGGAAACACCATATATTTT.